These T cell receptor beta chains were read from a single sample in a study of CD8+ T cells in alopecia areata. Using immunoSEQ multiplex PCR, the repertoire was profiled, and TCRdb retains in-frame clones only, with some absent. This sample has around 120,000 clones, with about 50% found just once. The sequences come from CD4+ T cells sorted from blood, collected at week 4, from a patient treated with tofacitinib. The receptors come from a human donor with alopecia areata. Each CDR3 is given with its conserved first and last residue. A D gene is named only where the DNA matches it firmly. Clone size is stated in some rows and not others, as once, few, many or a class when expanded.

size	length	D	V	J	DNA	CDR3
NA	15	NA	TRBV6-6	TRBJ2-2	TGTGCCAGCAGTTACGATGGGGCGAACACCGGGGAGCTGTTTTTT	CASSYDGANTGELFF
NA	15	TRBD1	TRBV30	TRBJ2-7	TGTGCCTGGAGTGGGATTATCACAGGGGATCGAGAGCAGTACTTC	CAWSGIITGDREQYF
NA	12	NA	TRBV30	TRBJ1-2	TGTGCCTGGACCCCTCAGGGGTATGGCTACACCTTC	CAWTPQGYGYTF
few	14	NA	TRBV27	TRBJ1-2	TGTGCCAGCAGTCCCTGGACAGATAACTATGGCTACACCTTC	CASSPWTDNYGYTF
NA	13	NA	TRBV11-2	TRBJ2-5	TGTGCCAGCAGCCAGGATCAGGGTGGGACCCAGTACTTC	CASSQDQGGTQYF
NA	14	NA	TRBV4-1	TRBJ2-3	TGCGCCAGCAGCCAAGCGGCGGGACCAAATACGCAGTATTTT	CASSQAAGPNTQYF
few	16	NA	TRBV5-6	TRBJ2-2	TGTGCCAGCAGCGGCGGGACTTTGATGAACACCGGGGAGCTGTTTTTT	CASSGGTLMNTGELFF
few	11	NA	TRBV6-5	TRBJ2-1	TGTGCCAGCAGGAGATACAATGAGCAGTTCTTC	CASRRYNEQFF
NA	15	NA	TRBV10-3	TRBJ2-7	TGTGCCATCAGTGAGTCGGTGAGGGACCCCTACGAGCAGTACTTC	CAISESVRDPYEQYF
once	15	NA	TRBV5-4	TRBJ1-6	TGTGCCAGCAGCTTGGGAGAAACGGTGGGGGTACCCCTCCACTTT	CASSLGETVGVPLHF
few	14	NA	TRBV7-2	TRBJ1-1	TGTGCCAGCAGCGCGATAGGAGGGGGCACTGAAGCTTTCTTT	CASSAIGGGTEAFF
NA	16	TRBD1	TRBV11-2	TRBJ2-5	TGTGCCAGCAGCCCGCTGGTTGGACAGGCGCACGGGACCCAGTACTTC	CASSPLVGQAHGTQYF
NA	13	TRBD2	TRBV29-1	TRBJ2-2	TGCAGCGCCCCGGGACTAGCCGCCGGGGAGCTGTTTTTT	CSAPGLAAGELFF
NA	12	NA	TRBV29-1	TRBJ2-1	TGCAGCGTGAGGTGGGGCCACAATGAGCAGTTCTTC	CSVRWGHNEQFF
few	15	TRBD2	TRBV18	TRBJ2-5	TGTGCCAGCTCACCGGGCGGGAGGCGTAAAGAGACCCAGTACTTC	CASSPGGRRKETQYF
NA	19	TRBD1	TRBV11-2	TRBJ2-2	TGTGCCAGCAGCTTAATTGCTTTCCCACGGACAGGGGGGACCGGGGAGCTGTTTTTT	CASSLIAFPRTGGTGELFF
few	13	NA	TRBV2	TRBJ2-6	TGTGCCAGCGAGAACTCTGGGGCCAACGTCCTGACTTTC	CASENSGANVLTF
NA	12	TRBD1	TRBV10-3	TRBJ1-2	TGTGCCATCAGCGAGACAGGGTATGGCTACACCTTC	CAISETGYGYTF
once	13	NA	TRBV30	TRBJ2-3	TGTGCCTGGAGTGTACGGGGCCCAGATACGCAGTATTTT	CAWSVRGPDTQYF
NA	15	NA	TRBV9	TRBJ1-1	TGTGCCAGCAGCGTAGCTCCCAGGGTGGACACTGAAGCTTTCTTT	CASSVAPRVDTEAFF
NA	14	NA	TRBV7-8	TRBJ1-1	TGTGCCAGCAGGCTCGACAGGTTGGGGACTGAAGCTTTCTTT	CASRLDRLGTEAFF
NA	15	NA	TRBV9	TRBJ2-6	TGTGCCAGCAGCCGGGACCCCTCTGGGGCCAACGTCCTGACTTTC	CASSRDPSGANVLTF
NA	13	TRBD1	TRBV29-1	TRBJ1-5	TGCAGCGCTGGACAGGGAGAGAGTCAGCCCCAGCATTTT	CSAGQGESQPQHF
NA	15	NA	TRBV27	TRBJ2-7	TGTGCCAGCAGTTCCTTCGAGAGGGACTCCTACGAGCAGTACTTC	CASSSFERDSYEQYF
NA	13	NA	TRBV10-3	TRBJ2-7	TGTGCCATCAGAGGTGGAGGGTCGGGCGAGCAGTACTTC	CAIRGGGSGEQYF
NA	16	NA	TRBV5-1	TRBJ2-7	TGCGCCAGCAGCTTGGCCCCCAGCGATCGGGACTACGAGCAGTACTTC	CASSLAPSDRDYEQYF
NA	12	NA	TRBV29-1	TRBJ2-3	TGCAGCGTTGGGCCTGGGAAAGATACGCAGTATTTT	CSVGPGKDTQYF
NA	14	TRBD1	TRBV25-1	TRBJ2-7	TGTGCCAGCAGTGAATCCGGGACAGGGGGCGTCGCGTACTTC	CASSESGTGGVAYF
NA	14	TRBD1	TRBV30	TRBJ1-5	TGTGCCTGGAGTGCCGGGCAGGGGGCTCAGCCCCAGCATTTT	CAWSAGQGAQPQHF
NA	15	TRBD2	TRBV5-1	TRBJ2-1	TGCGCCAGCAGCTCGACTAGCGGGGCTGCCAATGAGCAGTTCTTC	CASSSTSGAANEQFF
NA	15	TRBD1	TRBV7-2	TRBJ1-4	TGTGCCAGCAGCACACCGGGGACAGGGAGTCCTCAACTGTTTTTT	CASSTPGTGSPQLFF
NA	13	NA	TRBV30	TRBJ1-1	TGTGCCTGGAGTAGGGACATGAACACTGAAGCTTTCTTT	CAWSRDMNTEAFF
NA	14	TRBD2	TRBV19	TRBJ2-3	TGTGCCAGTAGCTTGATGGCGGGAGAAGATACGCAGTATTTT	CASSLMAGEDTQYF
NA	13	TRBD1	TRBV30	TRBJ1-1	TGTGCCTGGAGGACAGGGCCAAACACTGAAGCTTTCTTT	CAWRTGPNTEAFF
few	17	NA	TRBV7-9	TRBJ2-4	TGTGCCAGCAGCTCCGGTACGCCGCCAGAGGCCAAAAACATTCAGTACTTC	CASSSGTPPEAKNIQYF
NA	14	TRBD2	TRBV30	TRBJ2-2	TGTGCCTGGACAGCGGGAGTTGGCACCGGGGAGCTGTTTTTT	CAWTAGVGTGELFF
NA	15	NA	TRBV27	TRBJ2-6	TGTGCCAGCAGTACCCCCGGGTCTGGGGCCAACGTCCTGACTTTC	CASSTPGSGANVLTF
once	12	NA	TRBV15	TRBJ1-5	TGTGCCACCAGCACCGATGATCAGCCCCAGCATTTT	CATSTDDQPQHF
NA	16	NA	TRBV7-9	TRBJ2-5	TGTGCCAGCAGCTTATGGGGATACGCCCGCCAAGAGACCCAGTACTTC	CASSLWGYARQETQYF
few	12	NA	TRBV27	TRBJ1-3	TGTGCCAGCAGTTTCGGGGAAAACACCATATATTTT	CASSFGENTIYF
few	15	TRBD2	TRBV30	TRBJ2-6	TGTGCCTGGAGTCGAGCGGGAGTTGGGGCCAACGTCCTGACTTTC	CAWSRAGVGANVLTF
NA	14	NA	TRBV30	TRBJ1-2	TGTGCCTGGAGTGTACGGCAGGGGCTGGATGGCTACACCTTC	CAWSVRQGLDGYTF
few	11	NA	TRBV19	TRBJ1-1	TGTGCCAGTGGTGGGTTCACTGAAGCTTTCTTT	CASGGFTEAFF
few	17	NA	TRBV11-2	TRBJ1-2	TGTGCCAGCAGCCATTACTATGACAGGCAAGCTAACTATGGCTACACCTTC	CASSHYYDRQANYGYTF
NA	15	TRBD2	TRBV30	TRBJ2-1	TGTGCCTGGAGCCCGCTAGCGGGAGTAGCCAATGAGCAGTTCTTC	CAWSPLAGVANEQFF
NA	15	TRBD1	TRBV19	TRBJ2-7	TGTGCCAGTAGTATCACAGGACAGGGGAGCGACGAGCAGTACTTC	CASSITGQGSDEQYF
NA	15	TRBD2	TRBV7-2	TRBJ2-3	TGTGCCAGCAGCCGTGGACTAGCGGGGCGGATATCGCAGTATTTT	CASSRGLAGRISQYF